These 32 T cell receptor beta chains came from one sample sequenced in a study of T cells in Graves' hyperthyroidism and ophthalmopathy. RNA transcripts served as the template for amplifying TCR beta CDR3 regions. Primed by the HTBI set, a first-round RT-PCR was run on the TCR CDR3. One entry per CDR3 protein results from TCRdb running MiXCR on the multiplex PCR reads. The table includes about 160,000 distinct CDR3 sequences, about 9.4% detected once. Sequencing was done on a sample of blood. The origin of the receptors is a woman aged 18-29 years with Graves' hyperthyroidism that later progressed to Graves' ophthalmopathy.

Many counts were recorded for this clonotype. The DNA of the CDR3 is TGTGCCAGCAGTTCTAGGGGGATTAGGAGGGACGAGACCCAGTACTTC. Its protein product is CASSSRGIRRDETQYF. V usage is TRBV27 and J usage is TRBJ2-5; the D gene could be TRBD1 or TRBD2 (6 bases each). The V end was cut by 4 bases, the J end by 5 bases, with 20 bases between. CDR1 and CDR2 (germline): MNHEY, SMNVEV (reference sequence). The CDR3 runs 16 residues.

This clonotype was seen repeatedly, ten times or more. This rearrangement joins TRBV29-1 to TRBJ2-7; 7 bases are a match to TRBD1. The germline V gene has CDR1 SQVTM and CDR2 ANQGSEA. Germline trimming cut 6 bases from V and 1 base from J; bases unmatched to any gene: 12. This CDR3 contains 15 residues. In nucleotides, the CDR3 is TGCAGCGTGCTCTCACCCGGGACAGCTTCCTACGAGCAGTACTTC. Its protein product is CSVLSPGTASYEQYF.

A remark on this clonotype: A single base separates this from a much larger clone, so it may be a read error. This chain links TRBV20-1 with TRBJ2-3, with 9 nucleotides matching TRBD2. The CDR3 covers 21 residues. CDR1 and CDR2 (germline): DFQATT, SNEGSKA (reference sequence). The V gene end was trimmed by 3 bases and the J gene end by 3 bases; junction bases not matched to a gene: 25. CDR3 protein: CSASSVRGKTRGGALTDTQYF. CDR3 bases: TGCAGTGCTAGCTCCGTGCGGGGGAAGACTCGCGGGGGGGCCTTGACAGATACGCAGTATTTT.

Regarding this clonotype: A much larger clone lies one base from this, so it may be a read error. The V call is TRBV6-1, the J call TRBJ2-3, with 10 bases lining up with TRBD2. This CDR3 has 17 residues. Looked up from germline, CDR1 is MNHNS and CDR2 is SASEGT. J was trimmed by 1 base and V by 5 bases; bases with no gene match: 9. The chain's CDR3 is CASSPSASGRGTDTQYF. CDR3 DNA: TGTGCCAGCAGTCCCAGTGCTAGCGGGAGAGGCACAGATACGCAGTATTTT.

This clonotype was counted at least ten times. The chain is built from TRBV11-2 and TRBJ1-2, with D unresolved. Germline CDR1 SGHAT, CDR2 FQNNGV. This CDR3 contains 12 residues. The ends were cut back, 5 bases at V and 6 bases at J, with 10 bases in the middle. This CDR3 is CASSDGPHGYTF. The CDR3 nucleotides read TGTGCCAGCAGCGATGGACCCCATGGCTACACCTTC.

The chain joins TRBV14 to TRBJ2-3; D is uncertain. Germline assignment: CDR1 SGHDN and CDR2 FVKESK. Trimming took 1 base from V and 10 from J, leaving 12 bases between them. This CDR3 is 13 amino acids long. The CDR3 coding sequence is TGTGCCAGCAGCCAAGGATCGGTTGCTGCGCAGTATTTT. Amino acids: CASSQGSVAAQYF.

Only a few counts were recorded for this clonotype. The J gene is TRBJ2-1, the V gene TRBV9; 8 bases align to TRBD1. Losses at the gene ends were 0 bases for V and 1 base for J; bases not matched to a gene: 3. CDR1 is SGDLS, CDR2 YYNGEE, per germline. The CDR3 is 16 amino acids. CDR3 sequence (DNA): TGTGCCAGCAGCGTAGAATGGGACAGGTCCTACAATGAGCAGTTCTTC. Protein product: CASSVEWDRSYNEQFF.

This clonotype was seen repeatedly, ten times or more. The rearrangement uses TRBV10-3 and TRBJ2-7; weak D call: TRBD1 (5 bases). CDR3 size: 14 residues. Germline-derived CDR1 and CDR2 are ENHRY and SYGVKD. Trimming took 4 bases from V and 2 from J, leaving 12 bases between them. The CDR3 DNA reads as TGTGCCATCAGTGGCTCAGGGTCCACCTACGAGCAGTACTTC. This translates into CAISGSGSTYEQYF.

This clonotype has at least ten counts. This chain joins TRBV20-1 and TRBJ2-6; D gene ambiguous. Per the germline V gene, CDR1 is DFQATT and CDR2 is SNEGSKA (reference sequence). V was pared by 3 bases and J by 2 bases, with 2 bases between. The CDR3 sequence is 12 residues long. The CDR3 DNA sequence: TGCAGTGCTAGCACTGGGGCCAACGTCCTGACTTTC. Translated, it gives CSASTGANVLTF.

This clonotype was observed at least ten times. The chain employs TRBV12-3 or TRBV12-4 and TRBJ2-7; D tentatively fits TRBD1 or TRBD2 (5 bases each). The CDR3 is made up of 13 amino acids. V lost 6 bases and J 3 bases, leaving 12 bases between the germline ends. The CDR3 region has the DNA TGTGCCAGCAGCCCGGGACGGATCTACGAGCAGTACTTC. It codes for CASSPGRIYEQYF.

This clonotype was picked up many times. V and J are TRBV2 and TRBJ1-6; D remains ambiguous. This CDR3 has 14 amino acids. V dropped 0 bases and J dropped 10 bases, with 10 bases sitting between them. Germline values: CDR1 SNHLY, CDR2 FYNNEI. As DNA, the CDR3 is TGTGCCAGCAGTGAAGCTGGGCGTGGGTCACCCCTCCACTTT. Translating gives CASSEAGRGSPLHF.

CDR3 DNA sequence: TGCAGTGCTAGCGATGGCAGGGAATCGGAGACCCAGTACTTC. Its protein is CSASDGRESETQYF. This sequence joins TRBV20-1 and TRBJ2-5; D may be TRBD1 (5 bases). Per germline, CDR1 DFQATT and CDR2 SNEGSKA (reference sequence). V shed 3 bases and J shed 5 bases, with 16 bases lying between them. The CDR3 is made up of 14 amino acids.

This clonotype was observed many times. This chain connects TRBV29-1 to TRBJ1-2, with TRBD1 matching over 7 bases. Trimming at V came to 4 bases and at J to 5 bases, leaving 13 bases not matched to a gene. This CDR3 contains 15 residues. Germline values: CDR1 SQVTM, CDR2 ANQGSEA. The CDR3 sequence: CSVVDRDPYSYGYTF. The CDR3 region has the DNA TGCAGCGTTGTCGACAGGGACCCCTATAGTTATGGCTACACCTTC.

There are many counts of this clonotype. The chain's CDR3 is CASSFGQGNIQYF. The CDR3 DNA reads TGCGCCAGCAGTTTTGGACAGGGGAACATTCAGTACTTC. The rearrangement uses TRBV5-1 and TRBJ2-4; 9 bases are shared with TRBD1. Germline assignment: CDR1 SGHRS and CDR2 YFSETQ. The CDR3 is 13 amino acids. Trimming cost V 5 bases and J 7 bases; bases outside gene matches: 4.

This clonotype was counted at least ten times. This chain uses TRBV20-1 with TRBJ2-7; D is unresolved. Trimming took 0 bases from V and 0 from J, leaving 12 bases between them. Germline V gives CDR1 DFQATT, CDR2 SNEGSKA (reference sequence). This CDR3 is 15 amino acids long. The CDR3 sequence: CSARDKETASYEQYF. For the CDR3, the DNA is TGCAGTGCTAGAGACAAGGAGACCGCCTCCTACGAGCAGTACTTC.

In its sample, this clonotype was seen a few times. This chain joins TRBV10-3 and TRBJ2-5; the D is unclear. Trimming removed 2 bases at V and 1 base at J, with 5 bases between. Germline V gives CDR1 ENHRY, CDR2 SYGVKD. The CDR3 spans 13 residues. Here the CDR3 reads CAISENLQETQYF. CDR3 nucleotide sequence: TGTGCCATCAGTGAGAATCTCCAAGAGACCCAGTACTTC.

The count of this clonotype is one. The CDR3 reads CASSQGQPYSNQPQHF. As DNA, the CDR3 is TGTGCCAGCAGCCAGGGACAGCCATATAGCAATCAGCCCCAGCATTTT. The chain joins TRBV5-5 to TRBJ1-5, with TRBD1 matching over 7 bases. Unmatched junction bases numbered 7, after V lost 4 bases and J lost 0 bases. The germline gives CDR1 SGHKS, CDR2 YYEKEE (reference sequence). The CDR3 spans 16 residues.

The chain uses TRBV12-3 or TRBV12-4 and TRBJ2-7; D uncertain. The CDR3 contains 13 residues. The V end was cut by 5 bases, the J end by 2 bases, with 10 bases between. The CDR3 DNA is TGTGCCAGCAGTCCAGAGTTAGCCTACGAGCAGTACTTC. It is translated as CASSPELAYEQYF.

The chain combines TRBV6-1 with TRBJ1-6, with a weak D call TRBD1 (5 bases). Trimming removed 7 bases at V and 0 bases at J, with 13 bases between. Germline values: CDR1 MNHNS, CDR2 SASEGT. The CDR3 extends over 16 amino acids. CDR3 DNA sequence: TGTGCCAGCAAAACGGGGGGAAGCTCCTATAATTCACCCCTCCACTTT. This sequence encodes CASKTGGSSYNSPLHF.

As for this clonotype: A much larger clonotype is one base distant, so this may be a read error. The CDR3 ends on some other residue instead of the conserved phenylalanine or tryptophan, so this is likely a read error. The chain couples TRBV20-1 to TRBJ1-1; 7 nucleotides align to TRBD1. The V segment lost 5 bases and the J segment 1 base; nucleotides outside the gene matches: 4. CDR3 length equals 13 residues. Germline CDR1 DFQATT, CDR2 SNEGSKA (reference sequence). The CDR3 DNA follows: TGCAGTGCTCCGGGACAGACGAACACTGAAGCTTTCCTT. Protein: CSAPGQTNTEAFL.

This clonotype appeared many times. V and J are TRBV28 and TRBJ2-3; 7 nucleotides align to TRBD1. The CDR3 totals 13 residues. J lost 0 bases, V lost 9 bases, and 3 bases had no gene match. Germline CDR1 and CDR2: MDHEN and SYDVKM. CDR3 amino acids: CASEDRSTDTQYF. The CDR3 bases are TGTGCCAGTGAGGACAGGAGCACAGATACGCAGTATTTT.

This clonotype came up many times. V and J are TRBV6-1 and TRBJ2-1; 8 bases map to TRBD1. Germline V gene sequence: CDR1 MNHNS, CDR2 SASEGT. Losses at the gene ends were 6 bases for V and 6 bases for J; bases not matched to a gene: 4. CDR3 size: 13 residues. DNA of the CDR3: TGTGCCAGCAGGATAGACAGGGGCAATGAGCAGTTCTTC. Translating gives CASRIDRGNEQFF.

The J gene is TRBJ1-2, the V gene TRBV20-1, with D perhaps TRBD1 (6 bases). V lost 3 bases and J lost 8, with 19 bases in between. This CDR3 has 14 amino acids. CDR1 DFQATT and CDR2 SNEGSKA come from the germline V gene (reference sequence). CDR3 nucleotide sequence: TGCAGTGCTAGCTCCCCAGACAGGCTCAGCGGCTACACCTTC. Protein sequence: CSASSPDRLSGYTF.

This clonotype was seen a handful of times. The chain couples TRBV19 to TRBJ2-1; TRBD2 is a possible D gene (5 bases). V lost 3 bases, J lost 6 bases, and 12 bases lay in between. From germline, CDR1 is LNHDA and CDR2 SQIVND (reference sequence). CDR3 length equals 14 residues. The chain's CDR3 is CASSIMSGGNEQFF. The CDR3 DNA sequence: TGTGCCAGTAGTATTATGTCTGGAGGCAATGAGCAGTTCTTC.

There are many counts of this clonotype. This chain uses TRBV28 with TRBJ1-2; D may be TRBD1 (6 bases). From germline, CDR1 is MDHEN and CDR2 SYDVKM. V was clipped by 6 bases and J by 4 bases, with 15 bases between them. This CDR3 region has 14 residues. The CDR3 DNA follows: TGTGCCAGCAGAACCCAGAGGGGGGGCTATGGCTACACCTTC. This translates into CASRTQRGGYGYTF.

This clonotype was observed at least ten times. The chain combines TRBV2 with TRBJ1-6; 8 positions match TRBD1. From germline, CDR1 is SNHLY and CDR2 FYNNEI. Unmatched junction bases numbered 6, after V lost 7 bases and J lost 4 bases. The CDR3 contains 15 residues. CDR3 loop: CASILRQGYNSPLHF. The CDR3 DNA is TGTGCCAGCATCCTGAGACAGGGGTATAATTCACCCCTCCACTTT.

The table lists this clonotype with a few counts. A much larger clone differs from this one at a single base, so this may be a read error. The V gene is TRBV6-1, the J gene TRBJ2-2; D gene unclear. This CDR3 has 19 amino acids. The ends were cut back, 2 bases at V and 0 bases at J, with 19 bases in the middle. Germline loops: CDR1 MNHNS, CDR2 SASEGT. In DNA, the CDR3 is TGTGCCAGCAGTGAATGGGTCCTTTCGAATACCGCGAACACCGGGGAGCTGTTTTTT. Translation gives CASSEWVLSNTANTGELFF.

The CDR3 is CASSLDGTELYTQYF. The CDR3 bases are TGTGCCAGCAGCTTAGACGGGACCGAGCTTTATACGCAGTATTTT. The rearrangement joins TRBV13 to TRBJ2-3, with D perhaps given as TRBD1 or TRBD2 (5 bases each). From germline, CDR1 is PRHDT and CDR2 FYEKMQ (reference sequence). V lost 1 base, J lost 7 bases, and 15 bases lay in between. There are 15 residues in the CDR3.

This clonotype has at least ten counts. The V call is TRBV6-1, the J call TRBJ2-2, with 9 bases matching TRBD1. Germline V gene sequence: CDR1 MNHNS, CDR2 SASEGT. The CDR3 spans 17 residues. Trimming at V came to 7 bases and at J to 0 bases, leaving 9 bases not matched to a gene. CDR3 region: CASTQSWTGANTGELFF. The CDR3, as DNA: TGTGCCAGCACCCAGTCCTGGACAGGGGCGAACACCGGGGAGCTGTTTTTT.

This clonotype appeared many times. The chain combines TRBV28 with TRBJ1-2, with unresolved D. CDR1 is MDHEN and CDR2 is SYDVKM in the germline V gene. The CDR3 covers 12 residues. The V end was cut by 5 bases, the J end by 5 bases, with 9 bases between. The CDR3 loop reads CASSDGIYGYTF. The CDR3 DNA follows: TGTGCCAGCAGTGACGGAATTTATGGCTACACCTTC.

This clonotype has a count of ten or more. The V gene is TRBV2, the J gene TRBJ1-1, with D possibly TRBD1 on 5 matching bases. Trimming took off 6 bases at V and 5 bases at J, with 16 bases between the two ends. Germline-derived CDR1 and CDR2 are SNHLY and FYNNEI. CDR3 length: 14 residues. Here the CDR3 reads CASRQVRGRTEAFF. The CDR3 nucleotides are TGTGCCAGCAGACAGGTCCGCGGGCGAACTGAAGCTTTCTTT.

This clonotype was counted at least ten times. The CDR3 nucleotides are TGTGCCTGGAGTGGACCGACCGGACAAGCGCAGCCCCAGCATTTT. This encodes CAWSGPTGQAQPQHF. The chain joins TRBV30 to TRBJ1-5, with D possibly TRBD1 on 5 matching bases. The CDR3 is made up of 15 amino acids. Deletions cut 1 base from V and 7 bases from J, with 17 bases between. CDR1 and CDR2 from the germline V gene are GTSNPN and SVGIG (reference sequence).